Listed here are 6 T cell receptor beta chains from one sample, sequenced in a study of prognosis after radiotherapy for stage I lung cancer. By two-round multiplex PCR, the TCR beta CDR3 was amplified from genomic DNA. It was primers specific to each TRBV and TRBJ gene that first-round PCR used. In TCRdb, the multiplex PCR reads were re-called with MiXCR into one record per CDR3 protein. The table records some 30,000 distinct CDR3 sequences, about half of them present only once. Here the sequenced sample was PBMCs, taken before or after stereotactic body radiation therapy (not recorded which). The receptors were sampled from a donor over 45 with non-small cell lung cancer.

This clonotype turned up a few times. The chain recombines TRBV20-1 with TRBJ1-3, with TRBD1 matching over 7 bases. The J segment lost 3 bases and the V segment lost 3 bases, leaving 5 bases of the junction unmatched. CDR3 size: 14 residues. Looked up from germline, CDR1 is DFQATT and CDR2 is SNEGSKA (reference sequence). This CDR3 reads CSASRGTVGNTIYF. The DNA of the CDR3 is TGCAGTGCTAGTAGGGGGACAGTTGGAAACACCATATATTTT.

This clonotype was observed many times. The rearrangement links TRBV25-1 to TRBJ2-1; D remains ambiguous. V was pared by 7 bases and J by 2 bases, with 12 bases between. The CDR3 consists of 14 residues. From germline, CDR1 is MGHDK and CDR2 SYGVNS. CDR3: CASMRPETYNEQFF. The CDR3 DNA is TGTGCCAGCATGAGGCCAGAGACCTACAATGAGCAGTTCTTC.

The sample holds many counts of this clonotype. The CDR3 sequence: CSARDSGRWNNEQFF. The DNA of the CDR3 is TGCAGTGCTAGAGATAGCGGGAGATGGAACAATGAGCAGTTCTTC. The V gene is TRBV20-1, the J gene TRBJ2-1; TRBD2 aligns across 9 bases. The V gene's germline CDR1 is DFQATT and CDR2 SNEGSKA (reference sequence). The CDR3 runs 15 residues. The J segment lost 5 bases and the V segment lost 0 bases, leaving 5 bases of the junction unmatched.

This clonotype was counted at least ten times. One junction end disagrees with the germline gene, perhaps due to a read error. V is TRBV12-3 or TRBV12-4 and J is TRBJ2-7, with D perhaps matching TRBD1 or TRBD2 (5 bases each). The CDR3 consists of 13 residues. The CDR3 nucleotides read TGTGCCAGCAGTATGGGGGTCGACAGCTCTTACCGATTC. It specifies CASSMGVDSSYRF.

As concerns this clonotype: It may be a read error: a sequence one base away is much more abundant. The genes are TRBV7-2 and TRBJ2-4; the D gene is possibly TRBD2 (7 bases). The CDR3 sequence is 16 residues long. Trimming took 7 bases from V and 0 from J, leaving 16 bases between them. CDR1 SGHTA and CDR2 FQGNSA come from the germline V gene. CDR3 protein: CASISGEGRAKNIQYF. The DNA of the CDR3 is TGTGCCAGCATCTCAGGGGAGGGCCGAGCCAAAAACATTCAGTACTTC.

A word on this clonotype: A far larger clone is one nucleotide away, so this likely arose from a read error. The chain combines TRBV6-5 with TRBJ2-3, with no clear D. Deletions cut 3 bases from V and 1 base from J, with 8 bases between. The CDR3 extends over 14 amino acids. Germline CDR1 is MNHEY and CDR2 is SVGAGI. CDR3: CASSYNRRTDTQYF. As DNA, the CDR3 is TGTGCCAGCAGTTATAACAGACGCACAGATACGCAGTATTTT.